The TCR beta chain under discussion was sequenced for a study of blood T cell repertoires in COVID-19. Background on the study: Whether acute or convalescent, the COVID-19 samples came from the United States, Italy and Spain. The cDNA or gDNA used as material had been derived from T cells, B-cell-depleted T cells, or PBMCs.

Original processing notes: Nucleated cell number was recorded as an estimate derived from reference gene primer amplification. Data came from immunoSEQ multiplex PCR; TCRdb stores just in-frame clones and leaves some out. Clonal size and the V and J genes are those of that table, whereas D and trimming came from the DNA. The sample shows roughly 150,000 clones, 85% of them seen only once. Recruited during active infection, patients (from Seattle) were subsequently followed longitudinally. The material sequenced was peripheral blood. This TCR derives from an elderly woman with COVID-19, enrolled during active disease.

CDR3 region: CASSVEGSGGYTGELFF. CDR3 in DNA: TGTGCCAGCAGCGTAGAGGGGTCAGGGGGCTACACCGGGGAGCTGTTTTTT. The chain joins TRBV9 to TRBJ2-2; 8 nucleotides align to TRBD1. Germline values: CDR1 SGDLS, CDR2 YYNGEE. The CDR3 has 17 residues. V shed 0 bases and J 3 bases; nucleotides not matched to a gene: 7.